This TCR beta chain came from a study of blood T cells in healthy people across ages. PCR was performed a second time for about 6 to 12 cycles using a sample-barcoded 5' primer and a J-beta primer mix. A tag from a template-switch adaptor with 12 random nucleotides marked each cDNA molecule. TCRdb used MiXCR to reprocess the 5' RACE reads, holding one entry per CDR3 protein. The profile shows about 1 million distinct CDR3 sequences, around 43% of them singletons. This CDR3 is built from 17 residues. V was cut by 1 base and J by 2 bases, with 16 bases left in between. Germline CDR1 reads SGHAT; CDR2 reads FQNNGV. This clonotype was observed a single time.

Sequenced input: blood. The clonotype originates from a woman aged 55-69 years in good health. The chain combines TRBV11-2 with TRBJ2-3, with a possible D match to TRBD2 (5 bases). Here the CDR3 DNA reads TGTGCCAGCAGCTTAGCCCTTAGCGCGATCTTCACAGATACGCAGTATTTT. Its protein is CASSLALSAIFTDTQYF.